Detailed here is one T cell receptor (beta chain). Antigen: not known. The sequence runs out 3 residues before the end of the CDR3; the remainder is reconstructed from the germline J gene. TCRdb's copy holds only in-frame clones and misses some; the assay was immunoSEQ multiplex PCR. The specimen's table records just over 20,000 clones. The entry originates in a study of T cells in women clearing cervical HPV infection. Overall study: Case blood was drawn a median approximately five months after lesion detection.

Study-level findings and limits: TRBV6-7 relative abundance averaged roughly 0.1% in cases and 0.15% to 0.2% in controls.

Each participant carried one incident cervical HPV16 infection only. CDR1 and CDR2 from the germline V gene are MNHEY and SVGEGT. CDR3 length equals 16 residues. The gene calls are TRBV6-2 or TRBV6-3 and TRBJ1-2; perhaps TRBD1 as D (5 bases). The sequence came from a woman between 18 and 69 years old with a cervical HPV16 infection that either progressed to CIN3+ or cleared (not recorded which). Sequencing was performed on blood buffy coat. CDR3 in amino acids: CASSSRGGKLSYDYTF. The sequenced part of the CDR3 DNA is TGTGCCAGCAGTTCCCGGGGGGGAAAACTCTCCTACGAC.